Listed here are 29 T cell receptor beta chains from one sample, sequenced in a study of cytomegalovirus exposure and HLA in healthy donors. PCR primers comprised 60 Vbeta and 13 Jbeta primers. Only in-frame clones appear in the TCRdb table, and some are missing; sequencing was by immunoSEQ multiplex PCR. Among about 130,000 clones listed, roughly 85% were seen once. The sequenced material came from PBMCs. The receptors originated from a man aged 35-49 years in good health and CMV-seropositive.

This clone was detected a few times. This rearrangement joins TRBV7-3 to TRBJ2-6; 9 positions match TRBD1. The germline V gene has CDR1 SGHTA and CDR2 FQGTGA. CDR3 length: 17 residues. J was trimmed by 1 base and V by 4 bases; bases with no gene match: 5. CDR3 loop: CASSSTGGYSGANVLTF. DNA for the CDR3: TGTGCCAGCAGCTCGACAGGGGGATATTCTGGGGCCAACGTCCTGACTTTC.

This clone was counted between two and nine times. V gene TRBV7-6 combines with J gene TRBJ1-6; D possibly corresponds to TRBD1 (6 bases). CDR3 length: 14 residues. V gave up 1 base and J gave up 8 bases, with 9 bases separating them. The germline V gene encodes CDR1 SGHVS and CDR2 FNYEAQ. The CDR3 bases are TGTGCCAGCAGCTTAGGGGGGCGCGATTCACCCCTCCACTTT. Residues: CASSLGGRDSPLHF. Supplemented by reference TRBV7-6 and TRBJ1-6, the full variable domain reads GAGVSQSPRYKVTKRGQDVALRCDPISGHVSLYWYRQALGQGPEFLTYFNYEAQQDKSGLPNDRFSAERPEGSISTLTIQRTEQRDSAMYRCASSLGGRDSPLHFGNGTRLTVT.

This chain connects TRBV7-7 to TRBJ2-1; 7 nucleotides match TRBD1. The CDR3 length is 17 residues. The germline CDR1 and CDR2 sequences are SSHAT and FNYEAQ (reference sequence). The junction had 12 bases not matched to a gene; V was cut back by 0 bases and J by 7 bases. The chain's CDR3 is CASSLAVTGSPRNEQFF. For the CDR3, the DNA is TGTGCCAGCAGCTTAGCTGTGACAGGGTCCCCCCGAAATGAGCAGTTCTTC.

The chain couples TRBV7-3 to TRBJ1-1, with D hard to call. The ends were cut back, 1 base at V and 1 base at J, with 10 bases in the middle. The V gene's germline CDR1 is SGHTA and CDR2 FQGTGA. The length of the CDR3 is 15 residues. CDR3 loop: CASSLMGSPNTEAFF. The CDR3 nucleotides read TGTGCCAGCAGCTTAATGGGGAGCCCGAACACTGAAGCTTTCTTT.

This clone was detected a few times. The rearrangement uses TRBV28 and TRBJ2-7; D might be TRBD2 (5 bases). Germline assignment: CDR1 MDHEN and CDR2 SYDVKM. The CDR3 loop spans 11 amino acids. V lost 5 bases and J lost 6, with 8 bases in between. CDR3 sequence (DNA): TGTGCCAGCAGTGATGCGGGCGAGCAGTACTTC. Protein product: CASSDAGEQYF.

This clone was counted between two and nine times. The chain links TRBV25-1 to TRBJ2-4, with a weak D call TRBD1 (6 bases). This CDR3 comprises 15 residues. Germline V CDR1 and CDR2: MGHDK, SYGVNS. V shed 3 bases and J shed 7 bases, with 16 bases lying between them. CDR3 region: CASSDQPGTGNIQYF. CDR3 nucleotide sequence: TGTGCCAGCAGTGACCAACCGGGTACAGGGAACATTCAGTACTTC.

This clone was detected a few times. The chain recombines TRBV6-4 with TRBJ1-4; weak D call: TRBD1 (5 bases). The CDR3 is 15 residues long. The V gene's germline CDR1 is MRHNA and CDR2 SNTAGT. The V end lost 6 bases, the J end lost 10 bases, and 21 bases lay between the germline ends. DNA of the CDR3: TGTGCCAGCAGCCTCGTGGGGGGGGAAAGTGGAAAACTGTTTTTT. It translates to CASSLVGGESGKLFF.

The V and J genes are TRBV18 and TRBJ2-1; 8 bases match TRBD2. This CDR3 contains 19 residues. CDR1 is KGHSH, CDR2 LQKENI, per germline. With 2 bases clipped from V and 2 bases from J, the junction kept 14 bases outside the gene matches. In DNA form, the CDR3 reads TGTGCCAGCTCACCATTCCGAGGACTAGCAGACCGTCCCTACAATGAGCAGTTCTTC. This encodes CASSPFRGLADRPYNEQFF.

This clone came up once. The V call is TRBV28, the J call TRBJ2-1, with D perhaps TRBD2 (6 bases). V was cut by 5 bases and J by 5 bases, with 16 bases left in between. This CDR3 comprises 15 residues. The germline V gene has CDR1 MDHEN and CDR2 SYDVKM. The CDR3 bases are TGTGCCAGCAGTCCCCTCCTAGCGTACCACAATGAGCAGTTCTTC. This gives the protein CASSPLLAYHNEQFF.

V is TRBV29-1 and J is TRBJ1-3, with TRBD1 identical over 9 bases. The CDR3 has 16 residues. The trim removed 6 bases at V and 0 bases at J, leaving 9 bases unmatched. The germline CDR1 and CDR2 sequences are SQVTM and ANQGSEA. The CDR3 coding sequence is TGCAGCGTCCTGGACAGGGGCGAATTCTCTGGAAACACCATATATTTT. Amino acids: CSVLDRGEFSGNTIYF.

The chain links TRBV7-9 to TRBJ2-7; 9 nucleotides agree with TRBD2. The V and J ends lost 1 base and 2 bases, in that order; junction bases with no gene match: 3. The CDR3 is 15 residues long. Germline V CDR1 and CDR2: SEHNR, FQNEAQ (reference sequence). DNA of the CDR3: TGTGCCAGCAGCTTAGTTAGCGGGAGAGCCTACGAGCAGTACTTC. Its protein product is CASSLVSGRAYEQYF.

This clone appeared a few times. V usage is TRBV19 and J usage is TRBJ2-2; maybe TRBD2 (6 bases). This CDR3 comprises 16 residues. The V end lost 7 bases, the J end lost 3 bases, and 18 bases lay between the germline ends. CDR1 and CDR2 (germline): LNHDA, SQIVND (reference sequence). In DNA form, the CDR3 reads TGTGCCAGTACCACCCGGGGGACGCCCCACACCGGGGAGCTGTTTTTT. Translated, it gives CASTTRGTPHTGELFF.

The chain links TRBV6-1 to TRBJ1-4; 9 bases are shared with TRBD1. The J segment lost 5 bases and the V segment lost 0 bases, leaving 4 bases of the junction unmatched. The germline CDR1 and CDR2 sequences are MNHNS and SASEGT. CDR3 size: 16 residues. The DNA for the CDR3 is TGTGCCAGCAGTGAAGCTTTTGGACAGGGGAATGAAAAACTGTTTTTT. Translation gives CASSEAFGQGNEKLFF.

This clone was observed once. The V and J genes are TRBV10-3 and TRBJ2-6; D gene ambiguous. V was pared by 10 bases and J by 0 bases, with 7 bases between. Germline CDR1 is ENHRY and CDR2 is SYGVKD. The CDR3 totals 13 residues. Written as DNA, the CDR3 is TGTGCCACCGGCGGCTCTGGGGCCAACGTCCTGACTTTC. It is translated as CATGGSGANVLTF.

The chain employs TRBV7-8 and TRBJ2-1; D is possibly TRBD2 (5 bases). V was cut by 5 bases and J by 6 bases, with 14 bases left in between. This CDR3 is built from 14 residues. Germline V gene data show CDR1 as SGHVS and CDR2 as FQNEAQ. CDR3 residues: CASSPRFGVNEQFF. As DNA, the CDR3 is TGTGCCAGCAGCCCTAGGTTCGGGGTCAATGAGCAGTTCTTC.

This clone was counted a single time. The V call is TRBV19, the J call TRBJ2-7; 9 nucleotides match TRBD1. The CDR3 is 14 residues long. Germline V gene sequence: CDR1 LNHDA, CDR2 SQIVND (reference sequence). With V trimmed by 5 bases and J by 2 bases, 4 bases remained unmatched. CDR3 DNA sequence: TGTGCCAGTAGTCGGGACAGGGATACCTACGAGCAGTACTTC. Translation gives CASSRDRDTYEQYF.

This chain connects TRBV7-8 to TRBJ1-1, with TRBD1 matching over 8 bases. Germline values: CDR1 SGHVS, CDR2 FQNEAQ. The CDR3 has 18 residues. The J segment lost 5 bases and the V segment lost 2 bases, leaving 16 bases of the junction unmatched. CDR3 nucleotides: TGTGCCAGCAGCTTAAGAATGTACGGGCAGGGGGCGTTGACTGAAGCTTTCTTT. Residues: CASSLRMYGQGALTEAFF.

The rearrangement links TRBV11-1 to TRBJ1-2; no clear D gene. The V end was cut by 1 base, the J end by 2 bases, with 8 bases between. The CDR3 is 14 residues long. CDR1 is SGHAT, CDR2 FQDESV, per germline (reference sequence). The DNA of the CDR3 is TGTGCCAGCAGCTTAGGGGTACAGAACTATGGCTACACCTTC. Translated: CASSLGVQNYGYTF.

The gene calls are TRBV2 and TRBJ1-6, with D uncertain. The CDR3 contains 15 residues. Germline loops: CDR1 SNHLY, CDR2 FYNNEI. V dropped 6 bases and J dropped 7 bases, with 16 bases sitting between them. The CDR3 loop reads CASRRNGRGNSPLHF. The DNA of the CDR3 is TGTGCCAGCAGGAGAAACGGACGGGGAAATTCACCCCTCCACTTT.

This chain connects TRBV5-1 to TRBJ2-7; 7 bases agree with TRBD1. Germline CDR1 is SGHRS and CDR2 is YFSETQ. The CDR3 covers 15 residues. V trimming: 4 bases; J trimming: 5 bases; junction bases outside the gene matches: 12. As DNA, the CDR3 is TGCGCCAGCAGCCTGACCGGGACAGTTAACCACGAGCAGTACTTC. Amino acid sequence: CASSLTGTVNHEQYF.

V usage is TRBV4-1 and J usage is TRBJ2-3; TRBD2 is a possible D gene (6 bases). Deletions cut 0 bases from V and 1 base from J, with 14 bases between. CDR1 and CDR2 from the germline V gene are MGHRA and YSYEKL. The CDR3 consists of 17 residues. Here the CDR3 reads CASSQDRERRGTDTQYF. DNA for the CDR3: TGCGCCAGCAGCCAAGATAGGGAGAGGAGGGGCACAGATACGCAGTATTTT.

This clone turned up a few times. V usage is TRBV6-1 and J usage is TRBJ2-6; TRBD1 is a possible D gene (5 bases). The V end was cut by 1 base, the J end by 2 bases, with 6 bases between. Germline V gene lookup returns CDR1 MNHNS and CDR2 SASEGT. This CDR3 spans 15 amino acids. The chain's CDR3 is CASSEEGAGANVLTF. DNA for the CDR3: TGTGCCAGCAGTGAAGAAGGGGCTGGGGCCAACGTCCTGACTTTC.

V is TRBV5-1 and J is TRBJ2-3; TRBD2 agrees at 7 bases. The CDR3 extends over 14 amino acids. Germline assignment: CDR1 SGHRS and CDR2 YFSETQ. V shed 0 bases, J shed 5 bases, and the junction held 3 bases outside the gene matches. This chain's CDR3 is CASSLESGGDTQYF. CDR3 DNA sequence: TGCGCCAGCAGCTTGGAGTCGGGAGGAGATACGCAGTATTTT.

The V call is TRBV27, the J call TRBJ2-1, with 8 positions matching TRBD2. The CDR3 loop spans 16 amino acids. CDR1 is MNHEY, CDR2 SMNVEV, per germline (reference sequence). Unmatched junction bases numbered 7, after V lost 5 bases and J lost 1 base. The CDR3 spells CASSTGLVASYNEQFF. CDR3 sequence (DNA): TGTGCCAGCAGTACGGGACTAGTGGCTTCCTACAATGAGCAGTTCTTC.

This sequence joins TRBV5-1 and TRBJ1-4, with TRBD1 matching 9 bases. V was pared by 4 bases and J by 3 bases, with 7 bases of the junction left unmatched. The germline CDR1 and CDR2 sequences are SGHRS and YFSETQ. CDR3 length: 16 residues. The CDR3 bases are TGCGCCAGCAGCCCCGGACAGGGGTTGTCTAATGAAAAACTGTTTTTT. Translated, it gives CASSPGQGLSNEKLFF. The full variable domain, in which reference TRBV5-1 and TRBJ1-4 provide the parts outside the CDR3, is KAGVTQTPRYLIKTRGQQVTLSCSPISGHRSVSWYQQTPGQGLQFLFEYFSETQRNKGNFPGRFSGRQFSNSRSEMNVSTLELGDSALYLCASSPGQGLSNEKLFFGSGTQLSVL.

This clone was seen a few times. This rearrangement joins TRBV28 to TRBJ2-7, with TRBD2 identical over 12 bases. The V segment lost 6 bases and the J segment 3 bases; nucleotides outside the gene matches: 9. The CDR3 has 16 amino acids. Per germline, CDR1 MDHEN and CDR2 SYDVKM. For the CDR3, the DNA is TGTGCCAGCAGCCTACTAGCGGGAGGTTCCCTCTACGAGCAGTACTTC. It encodes CASSLLAGGSLYEQYF.

This chain uses TRBV6-1 with TRBJ2-1; unclear D gene. The CDR3 is made up of 15 amino acids. Per the germline V gene, CDR1 is MNHNS and CDR2 is SASEGT. V was shortened by 4 bases and J by 0 bases, with 10 bases between the two germline ends. In DNA form, the CDR3 reads TGTGCCAGCAGTGGTGGCACGATCTCCTACAATGAGCAGTTCTTC. Translating gives CASSGGTISYNEQFF.

The chain is built from TRBV27 and TRBJ1-5; D remains ambiguous. Per the germline V gene, CDR1 is MNHEY and CDR2 is SMNVEV (reference sequence). The length of the CDR3 is 15 residues. The V end lost 3 bases, the J end lost 3 bases, and 12 bases lay between the germline ends. CDR3 region: CASSFSLAPNQPQHF. DNA for the CDR3: TGTGCCAGCAGTTTCAGTTTGGCTCCCAATCAGCCCCAGCATTTT.

The genes are TRBV7-9 and TRBJ2-7; D might be TRBD2 (5 bases). Trimming pared 5 bases from V and 3 bases from J, leaving 11 bases between. The CDR3 has 13 amino acids. Germline CDR1 SEHNR, CDR2 FQNEAQ (reference sequence). The CDR3 coding sequence is TGTGCCAGCAGCGAGGGTCCGGACTACGAGCAGTACTTC. It yields the protein CASSEGPDYEQYF.